This TCR beta chain was observed in a study of tumor T cells in aggressive B-cell lymphoma (dated by TCRdb to about 2017). This clone is termed large (0.1 to 1%). What this receptor recognizes is not known. The sample holds no much larger clone one base away, and base qualities are not on file. Library preparation used the immunoSEQ multiplex PCR assay. TCRdb took over this immuneACCESS table, retaining in-frame rearrangements with V and J assigned. Such tables are incomplete; in checked studies, under half of the missing clones stem from an unresolved V gene, and the remainder is unexplained. The sample includes about 11,000 clones, with 85% to 95% observed a single time. About 3% of the sample lies in the top ten. The germline V gene (reference sequence) yields LNHDA for CDR1 and SQIVND for CDR2. V is pruned by 10 bases and J by 5 bases, leaving 3 bases of the junction without a gene match. There are 11 amino acids in the CDR3, from cysteine to phenylalanine inclusive. The kept DNA is CDR3 alone, 33 bases in frame from the first base.

The sample taken for sequencing was tumor tissue. The receptor was derived from an adult with diffuse large B cell lymphoma. The chain links TRBV19 with TRBJ1-2, and 8 junction bases match TRBD1. The CDR3 amino acid sequence is: CAIDRGYGYTF. The nucleotide sequence reads as follows: TGTGCCATCGACAGGGGATATGGCTACACCTTC.